The T cell receptor (beta chain) described here comes from a study of blood T cell repertoires in COVID-19 (dated by TCRdb to between 2020 and 2021). Describing the broader study: Collaborator samples came from the United States, Italy and Spain and covered acute and convalescent phases of COVID-19. Where available, HLA class I and class II types were obtained from metadata supplied by the sample provider rather than from assay-based typing. The sample metadata nearly always contained a de-identified subject ID, COVID-19 status, age in years and sex. The repertoires were released in a freely available public database intended as a resource for research on the immune response to SARS-CoV-2. Subjects who had been exposed to COVID-19, were actively infected with it, or had recovered from it provided the deeply sampled blood TCRbeta repertoires that made up the dataset. The material from the prospective study consisted of cDNA or gDNA derived from T cells, B-cell-depleted T cells, or PBMCs. The samples were drawn from two sources: the first 160 participants of the ongoing ImmuneRACE study, and 1,254 subjects contributed by 6 global collaborators.

At one collaborating source in Seattle, patients were enrolled during active infection and were followed longitudinally through the course of disease. The collaborating institutions used their own protocols to collect whole blood in K2EDTA tubes. For TCRbeta analysis, collaborators shipped samples in one of three forms: frozen whole blood, isolated PBMCs, or DNA extracted from either of those sample types. Including cysteine and phenylalanine, the CDR3 has 14 amino acids. This entry keeps only the CDR3 DNA: 42 bases, framed from base 1. CDR1 SGHRS and CDR2 YFSETQ are derived from the germline V gene. A distance of 13 bases separates the germline ends of V and J, which lose 5 bases and 4 bases respectively. TCRbeta CDR3 regions were amplified from genomic DNA by means of the immunoSEQ Assay, a bias-controlled multiplex PCR. On the authors' methods: Within the assay, amplification of reference gene primers was used to estimate how many nucleated cells each sample contained. To quantify the absolute abundance of each unique TCRbeta CDR3 rearrangement, sequence reads were collapsed and filtered. For each sample, productive Simpson clonality was calculated by taking the square root of Simpson's diversity index across productive rearrangements. The clones in this table, taken by TCRdb from immuneACCESS, are in-frame only. Not every clone is retained; where verified, under half of the shortfall comes from an unresolved V gene, and the cause of the rest is unknown. That table is the source of V, J and clone size, and D and trimming were worked out from the DNA. This sample has 400,000 or so clones in its table, and roughly 90% of those were observed once. The top ten hold 0.75% to 0.85% of the sample.

To note about this clone: Its antigen remains unidentified. Base qualities are not recorded, but no much larger clone differs from it by a single base.

Overall study results and their limits: The quantity of clinical and demographic metadata differed by source and by participant and was supplied without curation.

The TCR sequence derives from a man between 18 and 35 years old with COVID-19, enrolled during active disease. Recombination joined TRBV5-1 with TRBJ2-1; the D gene identity is not certain. The sample consisted of peripheral blood. The CDR3 region: CASRAPGPYNEQFF. Read as DNA, the sequence is TGCGCCAGCAGAGCCCCCGGTCCGTACAATGAGCAGTTCTTC.